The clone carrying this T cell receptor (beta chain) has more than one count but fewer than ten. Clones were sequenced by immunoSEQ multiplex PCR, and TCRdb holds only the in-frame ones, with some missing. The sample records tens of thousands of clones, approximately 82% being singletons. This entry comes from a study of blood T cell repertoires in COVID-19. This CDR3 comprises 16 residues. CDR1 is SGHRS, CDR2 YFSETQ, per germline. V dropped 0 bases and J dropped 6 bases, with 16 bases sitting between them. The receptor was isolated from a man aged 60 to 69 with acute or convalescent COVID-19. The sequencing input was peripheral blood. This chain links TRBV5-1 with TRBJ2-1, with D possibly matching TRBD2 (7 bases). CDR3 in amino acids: CASSLAGGGAPNEQFF. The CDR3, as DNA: TGCGCCAGCAGCTTGGCCGGAGGGGGGGCTCCCAATGAGCAGTTCTTC.